These 4 T cell receptor beta chains came from one sample sequenced in a study of molecular identifiers for immune sequencing clone quantification. MiXCR, applied by TCRdb to the PCR reads, yields one record per CDR3 protein. The sample gives over 600,000 distinct CDR3 sequences, around 20% of which show up once; 0.85% to 0.9% is in the top ten. The sample was naive CD8+ T cells from blood, with Jurkat cell RNA spiked in. Subset reported: FACS-sorted CD8+CD4-CCR7+CD45RA+ naive T cells. These receptor sequences come from a human donor in good health. Some libraries in this study had Jurkat cell RNA spiked in.

This clonotype was found a few times. The chain links TRBV6-2 or TRBV6-3 to TRBJ2-7; D is unclear. V lost 2 bases and J 2 bases, leaving 7 bases between the germline ends. CDR3 length equals 13 residues. From germline, CDR1 is MNHEY and CDR2 SVGEGT. DNA of the CDR3: TGTGCCAGCAGTTACGCGTGGGCCTACGAGCAGTACTTC. Translation gives CASSYAWAYEQYF.

The sample holds many counts of this clonotype. The V gene is TRBV28, the J gene TRBJ1-3, with 12 bases identical to TRBD1. There are 17 residues in the CDR3. The junction had 7 bases not matched to a gene; V was cut back by 6 bases and J by 1 base. The germline CDR1 and CDR2 sequences are MDHEN and SYDVKM. CDR3 in amino acids: CASSGRDRGRSGNTIYF. CDR3 DNA sequence: TGTGCCAGCAGCGGTCGGGACAGGGGGCGGTCTGGAAACACCATATATTTT.

To note about this clonotype: An end of the junction does not agree with germline; a read error may underlie this. The chain links TRBV2 to TRBJ1-4; perhaps TRBD1 as D (6 bases). CDR3 size: 15 residues. Germline loops: CDR1 SNHLY, CDR2 FYNNEI. In DNA, the CDR3 is TGTGCCAGCAGAGACAGGTTTAGGGAGGATGAAAAACTGCTTTTT. This gives the protein CASRDRFREDEKLLF. The full variable domain, in which reference TRBV2 and TRBJ1-4 provide the parts outside the CDR3, is EPEVTQTPSHQVTQMGQEVILRCVPISNHLYFYWYRQILGQKVEFLVSFYNNEISEKSEIFDDQFSVERPDGSNFTLKIRSTKLEDSAMYFCASRDRFREDEKLLFGSGTQLSVL.

This clonotype has a single count. At one end, the junction sequence differs from germline, possibly due to a read error. V gene TRBV7-2 combines with J gene TRBJ2-1; tentative D call: TRBD1 (6 bases). The CDR3 has 15 residues. Germline V gives CDR1 SGHTA, CDR2 FQGNSA. The CDR3 reads CACSLGGGNYNEQFF. CDR3 in DNA: TGTGCCTGCAGCTTAGGTGGGGGCAATTACAATGAGCAGTTCTTC.